The rows below give T cell receptor beta chains drawn from one sample of a study of cytomegalovirus exposure and HLA in healthy donors. Sequencing was performed with immunoSEQ multiplex PCR; in TCRdb, only in-frame clones are kept and a portion is missing. The table gives 200,000 to 250,000 clones; the top ten clones make up more than 0.95% of it. Sequencing input: PBMCs. The receptors here all came from a girl under 10 years old in good health and CMV-seropositive. The CDR3 runs from the conserved cysteine through the conserved F or W. A D gene is named only where the DNA matches it firmly.

J gene	D gene	V gene	CDR3 DNA	CDR3 protein
TRBJ2-3	NA	TRBV30	TGTGCCTGGATTCACGGACTCCAAAGCCCCACCAAGTATTTT	CAWIHGLQSPTKYF
TRBJ2-3	TRBD2	TRBV5-6	TGTGCCAGCAGCTTTAGCGGCCTAGCGGGAGTTGCCGATACGCAGTATTTT	CASSFSGLAGVADTQYF
TRBJ1-4	NA	TRBV7-9	TGTGCCGCCTGGGGCGGGGCCTCGAATGAAAAACTGTTTTTT	CAAWGGASNEKLFF
TRBJ1-2	NA	TRBV10-3	TGTGCCATCAGGCCGGACAGTTTTTCAAAGGGCTACACCTTC	CAIRPDSFSKGYTF
TRBJ1-4	TRBD1	TRBV28	TGTGCCAGCAGTCGGACAGGGGTGACAGGAAGAGAAAAACTGTTTTTT	CASSRTGVTGREKLFF
TRBJ2-1	NA	TRBV18	TGTGCCAGCTCACTGGAGAGCGAGCAGTTCTTC	CASSLESEQFF
TRBJ2-6	NA	TRBV7-9	TGTGCCAGCAGCTTAGAGCCTACAGGGCTCGGGGCCAACGTCCTGACTTTC	CASSLEPTGLGANVLTF
TRBJ2-2	TRBD1	TRBV7-7	TGTGCCAGCAGCCCATACAGACAGGGCTCCGGGGAGCTGTTTTTT	CASSPYRQGSGELFF
TRBJ1-5	TRBD1	TRBV18	TGTGCCAGCTCACCACTTCCGGGACAGGAAAATCAGCCCCAGCATTTT	CASSPLPGQENQPQHF
TRBJ1-3	NA	TRBV28	TGTGCCAGCAGTTCCCAACAGGGAACCGGAAACACCATATATTTT	CASSSQQGTGNTIYF
TRBJ2-7	TRBD2	TRBV28	TGTGCCAGCAGTTTGACTAGCGGGTCTGGGGAGCAGTACTTC	CASSLTSGSGEQYF
TRBJ2-2	TRBD1	TRBV28	TGTGCCAGCAGCGCGGACAGGGGGCCCACCGGGGAGCTGTTTTTT	CASSADRGPTGELFF
TRBJ2-5	TRBD2	TRBV19	TGTGCCAGTAGTATCTGGGGGGGGGAGACCCAGTACTTC	CASSIWGGETQYF
TRBJ1-2	NA	TRBV5-1	TGCGCCAGCAGCCCCCAACGTGGCCTTAATGACTATGGCTACACCTTC	CASSPQRGLNDYGYTF
TRBJ2-5	NA	TRBV28	TGTGCCAGCAGTTTCCCGGCCTCTGGGGGGGAGACCCAGTACTTC	CASSFPASGGETQYF
TRBJ2-7	NA	TRBV29-1	TGCAGCGTTCGGGGTGGCGGAGCTTCAACCTACGAGCAGTACTTC	CSVRGGGASTYEQYF
TRBJ1-2	NA	TRBV5-4	TGTGCCAGCAGCTTGCAGGGTGGTGGCTACACCTTC	CASSLQGGGYTF
TRBJ1-1	NA	TRBV4-1	TGCGCCAGCAGCCAAGTGCAGGGGCGTATGAACACTGAAGCTTTCTTT	CASSQVQGRMNTEAFF
TRBJ2-3	NA	TRBV18	TGTGCCAGCTCACCGTCGGGAGCGACAGATACGCAGTATTTT	CASSPSGATDTQYF
TRBJ1-1	NA	TRBV7-6	TGTGCCAGCAGCTTAGGATCGTCACAGGTGGCCACTGAAGCTTTCTTT	CASSLGSSQVATEAFF
TRBJ2-7	TRBD1	TRBV29-1	TGCAGCGTTGAAACAGCCGGGACAGGGTCCGGCGAGAGCTCCTACGAGCAGTACTTC	CSVETAGTGSGESSYEQYF
TRBJ2-7	TRBD1	TRBV9	TGTGCCAGCAGCGTAGTGTCAGGGGGTACACCGTACTTC	CASSVVSGGTPYF
TRBJ1-4	TRBD1	TRBV28	TGTGCCAGCAGTTCGGGACAGGGGGTTGGTACGGGTGAAAAACTGTTTTTT	CASSSGQGVGTGEKLFF
TRBJ2-7	NA	TRBV7-2	TGTGCCAGCAGCTTAGTGCAGGGTTCGTCCTACGAGCAGTACTTC	CASSLVQGSSYEQYF
TRBJ2-3	TRBD2	TRBV2	TGTGCCAGCAGGAAGAGACTAGCGGGAGGAGATACGCAGTATTTT	CASRKRLAGGDTQYF
TRBJ2-5	TRBD1	TRBV10-2	TGCGCCAGTAAACCGGGACAGGGGGCAGAGACCCAGTACTTC	CASKPGQGAETQYF
TRBJ2-2	NA	TRBV21-1	TGTGCCAGCAGCAAAAACAGCGGGAGGGCCCCGTGGGAGACCGGGGAGCTGTTTTTT	CASSKNSGRAPWETGELFF
TRBJ2-1	TRBD2	TRBV5-1	TGCGCCAGCAGCGGACTAGCGCACTATGAGCAGTTCTTC	CASSGLAHYEQFF
TRBJ2-2	TRBD2	TRBV18	TGTGCCAGCTCACTCTACTCTACTAGCGGGAACACCGGGGAGCTGTTTTTT	CASSLYSTSGNTGELFF
TRBJ1-2	NA	TRBV28	TGTGCCAGCACTCCTATACCTACAGAACAATTTCTTTCTAACTATGGCTACACCTTC	CASTPIPTEQFLSNYGYTF
TRBJ2-7	NA	TRBV28	TGTGCCAGCAGTTTATGGGTGGGGGGGCCGTACCTCTCACCCCTCTACGAGCAGTACTTC	CASSLWVGGPYLSPLYEQYF
TRBJ1-1	NA	TRBV7-9	TGTGCCAGCAGCTTATTTCCCGAGGCGGAAGCTTTCTTT	CASSLFPEAEAFF
TRBJ1-1	NA	TRBV7-2	TGTGCCAGCAGCTTAGGGTGGGCCTTGAACACTGAAGCTTTCTTT	CASSLGWALNTEAFF
TRBJ2-5	NA	TRBV18	TGTGCCAGCTCCCAATTAGGGGGTCAGGAGACCCAGTACTTC	CASSQLGGQETQYF
TRBJ2-7	TRBD1	TRBV19	TGTGCCAGTAGTGCGGGACAGGGTTTCTACGAGCAGTACTTC	CASSAGQGFYEQYF
TRBJ1-2	NA	TRBV28	TGTGCCAGCAGTTTTACCGGGGGGGGCTACACCTTC	CASSFTGGGYTF
TRBJ2-3	TRBD2	TRBV28	TGTGCCAGCAGTTTATTCCAGTGGGAGCGGGAGGGCACAGATACGCAGTATTTT	CASSLFQWEREGTDTQYF
TRBJ2-7	NA	TRBV5-1	TGCGCCAGCAGCTCGGACCCGCCGGGATCCTACGAGCAGTACTTC	CASSSDPPGSYEQYF
TRBJ2-7	TRBD2	TRBV19	TGTGCCAGTAGGAGTGGCGGGAGGGCCTACGAGCAGTACTTC	CASRSGGRAYEQYF
TRBJ1-4	TRBD1	TRBV5-1	TGCGCCAGCAGTCCGGGACAGGGGGGTGAAAAACTGTTTTTT	CASSPGQGGEKLFF
TRBJ1-5	NA	TRBV9	TGTGCCAGCAGTTTCCAGGGGAATCAGCCCCAGCATTTT	CASSFQGNQPQHF
TRBJ2-5	TRBD2	TRBV9	TGTGCCAGCAGCACCCATGGGGGGGGGAAAGAGACCCAGTACTTC	CASSTHGGGKETQYF
TRBJ2-7	NA	TRBV18	TGTGCCAGCTCACCAGAGGACTCCTACGAGCAGTACTTC	CASSPEDSYEQYF
TRBJ2-3	TRBD2	TRBV4-1	TGCGCCAGCAGCCAGACTAGCGGGAGGAGAATTTGGACAGATACGCAGTATTTT	CASSQTSGRRIWTDTQYF
TRBJ1-1	TRBD1	TRBV27	TGTGCCAGCAGCCGACAGGGACAGATGAACACTGAAGCTTTCTTT	CASSRQGQMNTEAFF